The 10 T cell receptor beta chains below come from one sample, sequenced in a study of T cell responses to AZD1222 COVID-19 vaccine. Some clones are missing from TCRdb's copy, which holds only in-frame ones; the method was immunoSEQ multiplex PCR. The sample records roughly 130,000 clones, around 85% being singletons. Sequencing used peripheral blood, obtained on day 0 of AZD1222 vaccination. The source is an adult in good health.

This rearrangement joins TRBV27 to TRBJ2-1, with D possibly matching TRBD1 (6 bases). The length of the CDR3 is 14 residues. Germline V lookup: CDR1 MNHEY, CDR2 SMNVEV (reference sequence). V was clipped by 3 bases and J by 6 bases, with 12 bases between them. In DNA, the CDR3 is TGTGCCAGCAGTTTTGGGGGCGCATTCAATGAGCAGTTCTTC. Translated: CASSFGGAFNEQFF.

This chain joins TRBV5-1 and TRBJ2-2; 11 bases are a match to TRBD2. The V and J ends lost 4 bases and 7 bases, in that order; junction bases with no gene match: 9. The CDR3 runs 16 residues. In germline, CDR1 is SGHRS, CDR2 YFSETQ. In nucleotides, the CDR3 is TGCGCCAGCAGCCCCACTAGCGGGAGTTTGGTCGGGGAGCTGTTTTTT. It specifies CASSPTSGSLVGELFF.

A remark on this clone: Other DNA sequences within the sample encode an identical CDR3. The chain recombines TRBV24-1 with TRBJ1-2; 8 nucleotides match TRBD1. The V segment lost 9 bases and the J segment 0 bases; nucleotides outside the gene matches: 5. Germline CDR1 reads KGHDR; CDR2 reads SFDVKD. This CDR3 region has 14 residues. This CDR3 reads CATGGTGANYGYTF. Here the CDR3 DNA reads TGTGCCACCGGAGGGACAGGAGCTAACTATGGCTACACCTTC.

V is TRBV14 and J is TRBJ1-1; D not certain. Germline CDR1 reads SGHDN; CDR2 reads FVKESK. The V end was cut by 1 base, the J end by 5 bases, with 17 bases between. The CDR3 runs 16 residues. CDR3 DNA: TGTGCCAGCAGCCAAGGGGCAGGAAGCATATGGACTGAAGCTTTCTTT. Protein: CASSQGAGSIWTEAFF.

V gene TRBV5-3 combines with J gene TRBJ2-7, with 9 bases fitting TRBD1. TRBV5-3 is placed among ORFs of uncertain function. The CDR3 runs to 14 residues. V lost 0 bases to trimming and J lost 3 bases; unmatched junction nucleotides: 1. In DNA, the CDR3 is TGTGCCAGAAGCTTGGGGGGACAGGGCTACGAGCAGTACTTC. This gives the protein CARSLGGQGYEQYF.

The V gene is TRBV18, the J gene TRBJ2-3; the D gene is possibly TRBD1 (5 bases). The CDR3 is made up of 15 amino acids. V lost 6 bases, J lost 3 bases, and 16 bases lay in between. The germline V gene has CDR1 KGHSH and CDR2 LQKENI. CDR3: CASSHRMQGTDTQYF. The DNA of the CDR3 is TGTGCCAGCTCTCATAGGATGCAGGGAACAGATACGCAGTATTTT.

The gene calls are TRBV7-3 and TRBJ2-2; D possibly uses TRBD1 or TRBD2 (5 bases each). Germline V CDR1 and CDR2: SGHTA, FQGTGA. This CDR3 contains 15 residues. Trimming took off 5 bases at V and 2 bases at J, with 12 bases between the two ends. The CDR3 reads CASSGWDGNTGELFF. In DNA form, the CDR3 reads TGTGCCAGCAGCGGTTGGGACGGAAACACCGGGGAGCTGTTTTTT.

The CDR3 DNA sequence: TGTGCCACCAGTGACTCCCTTCTGTACGAGCAGTACTTC. Protein product: CATSDSLLYEQYF. This sequence joins TRBV24-1 and TRBJ2-7; D is unclear. The V and J ends lost 4 bases and 4 bases respectively, with 10 bases between them. The CDR3 is 13 residues long. From germline, CDR1 is KGHDR and CDR2 SFDVKD.

J is TRBJ2-5 and V is TRBV5-1, with D possibly matching TRBD2 (5 bases). The CDR3 runs to 15 residues. Trimming left V 7 bases short and J 4 bases short, with 20 bases between. Germline assignment: CDR1 SGHRS and CDR2 YFSETQ. DNA for the CDR3: TGCGCCAGCTCCTCTACGCCGGACGAGGGAGAGACCCAGTACTTC. Its translation is CASSSTPDEGETQYF.

This chain connects TRBV27 to TRBJ2-7, with 8 bases matching TRBD1. J was trimmed by 5 bases and V by 3 bases; bases with no gene match: 9. This CDR3 spans 15 amino acids. Germline CDR1 is MNHEY and CDR2 is SMNVEV (reference sequence). The DNA of the CDR3 is TGTGCCAGCAGTTTCCAGGGGGCGCCTAGGGACGAGCAGTACTTC. Translating gives CASSFQGAPRDEQYF.